The entry below describes one T cell receptor (beta chain). This specimen belongs to a study of OX40 agonist ivuxolimab in advanced cancers. Study overall: Head and neck, renal cell, melanoma or hepatocellular carcinoma were the cancers that dose-escalation patients had.

Repertoires were generated with immunoSEQ multiplex PCR, while TCRdb's copy carries only in-frame clones and drops some. Of over 35,000 clones listed, roughly nine tenths are singletons. Germline V gives CDR1 SQVTM, CDR2 ANQGSEA. The CDR3 totals 12 residues. The V end was cut by 7 bases, the J end by 4 bases, with 11 bases between. This chain links TRBV29-1 with TRBJ2-1; no clear D gene. This receptor was obtained from an adult with an advanced solid tumor such as melanoma, head and neck, liver or kidney cancer. Sequences were derived from CD4+ or CD8+ T cells sorted from blood, sampled in a trial of the OX40 agonist ivuxolimab. CDR3 sequence (DNA): TGCAGCGCCCGACGGCAGTACAATGAGCAGTTCTTC. Protein: CSARRQYNEQFF.